A selection of T cell receptor beta chains follows, all from one sample in a study of T cell repertoires in cytomegalovirus infection. No antigens are known for them. TCRdb re-called the reads through MiXCR, storing one row per CDR3 protein. The table has about 830,000 distinct CDR3 sequences, 32% seen once; the top ten hold around 12%. The source was cultured CD8+ T cells from PBMCs, collected from culture after CMV antigen stimulation. The receptors here all came from a human donor in good health (CMV status not recorded). Some clones in this sample may be carry-over from other donors' samples. Each CDR3 is given with its conserved first and last residue. Each record gives: J gene, D gene, clone size, CDR3 length, V gene, CDR3 DNA, CDR3 protein. The D gene is left open where the match is weak. Clone size is not always given. Where it is, it says once, few, many or a class for expanded clones.

TRBJ2-1,.,.,13,TRBV7-9,TGTGCCAGCAGCTTAGGAATGAAAAATGAGCAGTTCTTC,CASSLGMKNEQFF
TRBJ1-2,.,many,12,TRBV7-2,TGTGCCAGCAGCTTATGGGGGGATGGCTACACCTTC,CASSLWGDGYTF
TRBJ2-5,.,.,13,TRBV5-4,TGTGCCAGCAGCTTGGACGGACGAGAGACCCAGTACTTC,CASSLDGRETQYF
TRBJ1-1,.,.,14,TRBV10-3,TGTGCCATCAAAGAGGGCAACCTGAACACTGAAGCTTTCTTT,CAIKEGNLNTEAFF
TRBJ2-5,.,once,14,TRBV27,TGTGCCAGCAGTTTATCGCACGGGGGTGAGACCCAGTACTTC,CASSLSHGGETQYF
TRBJ1-1,TRBD1,.,15,TRBV4-3,TGCGCCAGCAGCCAATTGACAGGGGGCGCGTCTGAAGCTTTCTTT,CASSQLTGGASEAFF
TRBJ1-3,TRBD1,few,18,TRBV4-2,TGTGCCAGCAGCTCTGGGACAGGGCGCGTTGGGGCTGGAAACACCATATATTTT,CASSSGTGRVGAGNTIYF
TRBJ2-5,TRBD2,.,13,TRBV25-1,TGTGCCGGCAGTACTAGCGGGCAAGAGACCCAGTACTTC,CAGSTSGQETQYF
TRBJ2-3,TRBD2,few,15,TRBV9,TGTGCCAGCAGCGTACAAGCGGGGTTCACAGATACGCAGTATTTT,CASSVQAGFTDTQYF
TRBJ2-3,TRBD2,.,16,TRBV7-6,TGTGCCAGCAGCCACCCGCACGGGGGAGGGACAGATACGCAGTATTTT,CASSHPHGGGTDTQYF
TRBJ1-2,TRBD1,.,16,TRBV3-1,TGTGCCAGCAGACAAGGGGACAGGGGGCGCATCAATGGCTACACCTTC,CASRQGDRGRINGYTF
TRBJ2-2,.,.,14,TRBV19,TGTGCCAGTAGTATAGAAGGCGGGACCGGGGAGCTGTTTTTT,CASSIEGGTGELFF
TRBJ1-1,.,many,13,TRBV7-6,TGTGCCAGCAGCTTAGACCCGAACACTGAAGCTTTCTTT,CASSLDPNTEAFF
TRBJ1-1,.,.,13,TRBV10-3,TGTGCCATCAGTGAGTCGAAACTTTCGGAAGCTTTCTTT,CAISESKLSEAFF
TRBJ2-1,TRBD2,.,13,TRBV27,TGTGCCAGCAGTTGGGGGACTAGGGTTGAGCAGTTCTTC,CASSWGTRVEQFF
TRBJ1-1,TRBD1,few,14,TRBV20-1,TGCAGTGCTAGAAATGTACAGGGGGGACTTGAAGCTTTCTTT,CSARNVQGGLEAFF
TRBJ1-1,TRBD1,.,12,TRBV27,TGTGCCAGCAGTACAGGGGGCTCCTCGACTTTCTTT,CASSTGGSSTFF
TRBJ1-5,.,many,16,TRBV6-1,TGTGCCAGCAGTGAACGGAGGGACTTAAGCAATCAGCCCCAGCATTTT,CASSERRDLSNQPQHF
TRBJ1-2,.,.,15,TRBV11-2,TGTGCCAGCAGCTCAAATCCAGGGAGTTACTATGGCTACACCTTC,CASSSNPGSYYGYTF
TRBJ1-2,TRBD1,many,13,TRBV7-3,TGTGCCAGCAGCCCCACAGGGGGCGATGGCTACACCTTC,CASSPTGGDGYTF
TRBJ1-5,.,few,15,TRBV27,TGTGCCAGCAGTCCCCCGGGGGGGGGCGATCAGCCCCAGCATTTT,CASSPPGGGDQPQHF
TRBJ1-5,TRBD1,.,13,TRBV20-1,TGCAGTGCCATGGGGAGGGGGCTTAAGCCCCAGCATTTT,CSAMGRGLKPQHF
TRBJ1-2,.,.,12,TRBV6-5,TGTGCCAGCAGTCACGGGCCGGATGGCTACACCTTC,CASSHGPDGYTF
TRBJ2-3,TRBD2,.,16,TRBV20-1,TGCAGTGCTAGAGATGAGGGAGGGCCTAGCACAGATACGCAGTATTTT,CSARDEGGPSTDTQYF
TRBJ2-1,TRBD2,once,19,TRBV7-9,TGTGCCAGCAGCCCGAGGACTAGCGGGGGGCTCAGCTCCTACAATGAGCAGTTCTTC,CASSPRTSGGLSSYNEQFF
TRBJ2-3,TRBD2,few,17,TRBV7-6,TGTGCCAGCAGCCCAGGCGGGACTAGCAAGTACACAGATACGCAGTATTTT,CASSPGGTSKYTDTQYF
TRBJ2-1,TRBD1,.,15,TRBV5-4,TGTGCCAGCAGCGTCATGGACAGGCTCTACAATGAGCAGTTCTTC,CASSVMDRLYNEQFF
TRBJ2-1,TRBD1,few,16,TRBV27,TGTGCCAGCACCGAGGGACAGGCAAGCTCCTACAATGAGCAGTTCTTC,CASTEGQASSYNEQFF
TRBJ2-7,.,many,15,TRBV7-9,TGTGCCAGTAACGACGTGGATCAGGGGTACTACGAGCAGTACTTC,CASNDVDQGYYEQYF
TRBJ2-2,.,.,13,TRBV12-3/TRBV12-4,TGTGCCAGCAGTCCTTGGGGACCCGGGGAGCTGTTTTTT,CASSPWGPGELFF
TRBJ1-2,.,.,14,TRBV2,TGTGCCAGCATGGAAGGGGTGTGGGGCTATGGCTACACCTTC,CASMEGVWGYGYTF
TRBJ2-4,TRBD2,few,16,TRBV7-9,TGTGCCAGCAGCTTAGGGGAGGGGAAGGCCAAAAACATTCAGTACTTC,CASSLGEGKAKNIQYF
TRBJ1-2,.,.,14,TRBV4-1,TGCGCCAGCAGCCAAGTAACGGTAGACTATGGCTACACCTTC,CASSQVTVDYGYTF
TRBJ2-2,TRBD1,many,15,TRBV7-8,TGTGCCAGCAGCTCGGGACAGGGGGTTGCCGGGGAGCTGTTTTTT,CASSSGQGVAGELFF
TRBJ2-7,TRBD1,.,15,TRBV12-3/TRBV12-4,TGTGCCAGCAGCGTCGGATCGGGACAGACCTACGAGCAGTACTTC,CASSVGSGQTYEQYF
TRBJ2-1,TRBD1,many,14,TRBV7-8,TGTGCCAGCAGCCCGGGGACAGGGTGGAATGAGCAGTTCTTC,CASSPGTGWNEQFF
TRBJ2-7,.,many,15,TRBV7-9,TGTGCCAGCAGCTTAGAGGGGGGCCTGGATTCCGAGCAGTACTTC,CASSLEGGLDSEQYF
TRBJ1-5,.,.,15,TRBV12-3/TRBV12-4,TGTGCCAGCAGTTTGGAAGGGGCTGGCAATCAGCCCCAGCATTTT,CASSLEGAGNQPQHF
TRBJ1-2,.,.,14,TRBV4-1,TGCGCCAGCAGCCAAGAAATCGACAACTATGGCTACACCTTC,CASSQEIDNYGYTF